This section outlines one T cell receptor (beta chain) sequence together with its context. Primers included in the PCR were 60 Vbeta and 13 Jbeta primers. Generated by immunoSEQ multiplex PCR, the TCRdb table keeps only in-frame clones and is missing some. The sample consists of roughly 150,000 clones, 60% to 80% of them appearing once. The data were taken from a study of cytomegalovirus exposure and HLA in healthy donors. Sample: PBMCs. The sequence was obtained from a male donor in good health and CMV-seronegative.

Here the CDR3 DNA reads TGTGCCAGTAGTGCCCAGGGTAATGAAAAACTGTTTTTT. Residues: CASSAQGNEKLFF. This chain links TRBV19 with TRBJ1-4; D perhaps matches TRBD1 (5 bases). Trimming cost V 5 bases and J 4 bases, with 8 bases left between them. The CDR3 is 13 amino acids. CDR1 LNHDA and CDR2 SQIVND come from the germline V gene (reference sequence).